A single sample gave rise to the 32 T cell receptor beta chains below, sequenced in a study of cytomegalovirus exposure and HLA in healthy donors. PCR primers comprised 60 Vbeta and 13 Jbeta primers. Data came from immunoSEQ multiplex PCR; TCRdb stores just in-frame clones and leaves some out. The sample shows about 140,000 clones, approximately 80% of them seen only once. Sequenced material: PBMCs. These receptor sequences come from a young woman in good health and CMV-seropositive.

This CDR3 is CASSLALNLGGGTTGELFF. CDR3 nucleotide sequence: TGCGCCAGCAGCTTGGCCCTGAATTTGGGCGGGGGCACAACCGGGGAGCTGTTTTTT. V gene TRBV5-1 combines with J gene TRBJ2-2, with D perhaps matching TRBD2 (7 bases). V shed 0 bases and J shed 5 bases, with 23 bases lying between them. The germline V gene encodes CDR1 SGHRS and CDR2 YFSETQ. The CDR3 has 19 residues.

Here the CDR3 reads CASSPRQGSILAKNIQYF. The DNA for the CDR3 is TGTGCCAGCAGCCCTAGACAGGGGAGCATCTTAGCCAAAAACATTCAGTACTTC. The V and J genes are TRBV7-9 and TRBJ2-4, with TRBD1 matching over 8 bases. The CDR3 length is 18 residues. V trimming: 5 bases; J trimming: 0 bases; junction bases outside the gene matches: 12. Germline CDR1 and CDR2: SEHNR and FQNEAQ (reference sequence).

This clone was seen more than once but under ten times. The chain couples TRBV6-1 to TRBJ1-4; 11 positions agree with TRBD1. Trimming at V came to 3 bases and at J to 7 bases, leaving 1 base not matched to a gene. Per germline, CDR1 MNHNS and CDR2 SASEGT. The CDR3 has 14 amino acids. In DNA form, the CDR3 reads TGTGCCAGCAGTGATGGGACAGGGGGTGAAAAACTGTTTTTT. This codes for CASSDGTGGEKLFF.

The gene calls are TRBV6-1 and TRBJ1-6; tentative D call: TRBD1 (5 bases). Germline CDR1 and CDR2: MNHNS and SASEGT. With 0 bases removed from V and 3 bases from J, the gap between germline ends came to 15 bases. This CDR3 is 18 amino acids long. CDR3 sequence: CASSEAPQGVGYNSPLHF. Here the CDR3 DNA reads TGTGCCAGCAGTGAAGCGCCCCAAGGGGTCGGCTATAATTCACCCCTCCACTTT.

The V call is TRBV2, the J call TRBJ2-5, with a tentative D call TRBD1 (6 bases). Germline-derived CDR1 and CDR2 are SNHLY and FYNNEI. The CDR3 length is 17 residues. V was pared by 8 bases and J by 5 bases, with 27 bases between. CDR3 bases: TGTGCCAGCCAATGGGGTGGGGACACCCCCAAAGCGGAGACCCAGTACTTC. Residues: CASQWGGDTPKAETQYF.

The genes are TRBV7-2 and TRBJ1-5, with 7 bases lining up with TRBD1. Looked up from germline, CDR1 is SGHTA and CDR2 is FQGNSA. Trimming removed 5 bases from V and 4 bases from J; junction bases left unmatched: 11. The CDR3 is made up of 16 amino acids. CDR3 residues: CASSPRLGGLNQPQHF. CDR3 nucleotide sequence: TGTGCCAGCAGCCCAAGATTAGGGGGCCTGAATCAGCCCCAGCATTTT. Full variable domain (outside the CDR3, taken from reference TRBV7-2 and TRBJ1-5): GAGVSQSPSNKVTEKGKDVELRCDPISGHTALYWYRQSLGQGLEFLIYFQGNSAPDKSGLPSDRFSAERTGGSVSTLTIQRTQQEDSAVYLCASSPRLGGLNQPQHFGDGTRLSIL.

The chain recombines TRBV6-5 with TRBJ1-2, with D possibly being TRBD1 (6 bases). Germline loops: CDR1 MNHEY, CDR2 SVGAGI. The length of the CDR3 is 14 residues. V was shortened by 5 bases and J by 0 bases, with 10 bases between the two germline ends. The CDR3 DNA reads TGTGCCAGCAGTACCAGGGGATCTAACTATGGCTACACCTTC. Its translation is CASSTRGSNYGYTF.

CDR3 coding DNA: TGTGCCAGCTCACCACCTGGACAGGGCGGCAATCAGCCCCAGCATTTT. Translated: CASSPPGQGGNQPQHF. The chain couples TRBV18 to TRBJ1-5; 8 nucleotides agree with TRBD1. From germline, CDR1 is KGHSH and CDR2 LQKENI. J gave up 2 bases and V 0 bases, and 3 bases lay outside the gene matches. The CDR3 has 16 residues.

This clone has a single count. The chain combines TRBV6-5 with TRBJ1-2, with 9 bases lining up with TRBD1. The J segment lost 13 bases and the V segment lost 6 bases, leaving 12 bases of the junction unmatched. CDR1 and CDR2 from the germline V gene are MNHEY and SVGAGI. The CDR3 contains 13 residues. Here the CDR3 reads CASSTVGQGKRTF. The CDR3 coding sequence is TGTGCCAGCAGCACAGTCGGACAGGGGAAACGCACCTTC.

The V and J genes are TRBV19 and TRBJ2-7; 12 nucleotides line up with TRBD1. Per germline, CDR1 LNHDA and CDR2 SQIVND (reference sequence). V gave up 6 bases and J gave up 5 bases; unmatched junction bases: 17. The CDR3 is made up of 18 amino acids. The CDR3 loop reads CASSLTGTGGVRIDEQYF. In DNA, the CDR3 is TGTGCCAGTAGCTTGACCGGGACAGGGGGCGTTCGGATCGACGAGCAGTACTTC.

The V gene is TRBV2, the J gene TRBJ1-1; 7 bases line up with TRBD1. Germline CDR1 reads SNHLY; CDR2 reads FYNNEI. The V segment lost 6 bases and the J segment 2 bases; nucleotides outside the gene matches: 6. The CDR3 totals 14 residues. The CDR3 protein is CASRATGSNTEAFF. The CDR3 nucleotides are TGTGCCAGCAGGGCGACAGGGAGCAACACTGAAGCTTTCTTT.

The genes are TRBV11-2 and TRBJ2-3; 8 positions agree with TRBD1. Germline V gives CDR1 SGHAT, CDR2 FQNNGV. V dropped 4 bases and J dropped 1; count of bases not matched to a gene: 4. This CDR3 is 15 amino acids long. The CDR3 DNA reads TGTGCCAGCAGCTCAGGACAGGGACGCACAGATACGCAGTATTTT. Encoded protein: CASSSGQGRTDTQYF.

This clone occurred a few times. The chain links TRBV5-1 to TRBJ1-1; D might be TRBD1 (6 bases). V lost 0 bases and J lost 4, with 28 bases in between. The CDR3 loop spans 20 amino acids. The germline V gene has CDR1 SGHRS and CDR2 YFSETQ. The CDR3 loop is CASSLAGGAGVDSRGTEAFF. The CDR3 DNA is TGCGCCAGCAGCTTGGCAGGTGGGGCAGGGGTGGATAGTAGAGGCACTGAAGCTTTCTTT.

CDR3 coding DNA: TGTGCCAGCTCACAGCCAGATACGCAGTATTTT. Translated: CASSQPDTQYF. The rearrangement links TRBV18 to TRBJ2-3, with D unclear. The germline V gene has CDR1 KGHSH and CDR2 LQKENI. This CDR3 has 11 residues. The V end was cut by 4 bases, the J end by 4 bases, with 3 bases between.

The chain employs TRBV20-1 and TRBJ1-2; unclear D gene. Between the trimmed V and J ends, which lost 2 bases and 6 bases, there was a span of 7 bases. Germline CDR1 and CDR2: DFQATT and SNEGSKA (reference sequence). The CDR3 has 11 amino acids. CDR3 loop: CSARWADGYTF. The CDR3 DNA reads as TGCAGTGCTAGATGGGCCGATGGCTACACCTTC.

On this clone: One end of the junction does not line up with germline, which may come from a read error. CDR3 in DNA: TGTGCCAGCAGCTTTCTAAGGACGGGGAACACTGAAGCCTTCTTT. Protein sequence: CASSFLRTGNTEAFF. The chain combines TRBV13 with TRBJ1-1; D is unclear. CDR1 is PRHDT, CDR2 FYEKMQ, per germline (reference sequence). The CDR3 is made up of 15 amino acids.

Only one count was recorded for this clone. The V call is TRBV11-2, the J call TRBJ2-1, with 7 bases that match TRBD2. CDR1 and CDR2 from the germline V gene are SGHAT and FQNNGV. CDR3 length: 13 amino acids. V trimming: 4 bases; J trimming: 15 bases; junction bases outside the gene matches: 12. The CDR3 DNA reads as TGTGCCAGCAGCTCCTTAAACGGGGGGACCCCGTTCTTC. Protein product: CASSSLNGGTPFF.

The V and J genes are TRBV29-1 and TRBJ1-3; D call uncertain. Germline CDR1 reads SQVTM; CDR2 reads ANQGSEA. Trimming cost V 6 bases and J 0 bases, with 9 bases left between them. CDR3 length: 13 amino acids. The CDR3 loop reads CSVDDISGNTIYF. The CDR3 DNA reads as TGCAGCGTCGACGACATCTCTGGAAACACCATATATTTT.

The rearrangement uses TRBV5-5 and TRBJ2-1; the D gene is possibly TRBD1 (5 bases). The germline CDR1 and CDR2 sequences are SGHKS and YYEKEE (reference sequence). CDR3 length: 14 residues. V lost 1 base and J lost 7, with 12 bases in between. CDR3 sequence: CASSLHRQTNEQFF. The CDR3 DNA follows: TGTGCCAGCAGCTTGCATCGACAGACAAATGAGCAGTTCTTC.

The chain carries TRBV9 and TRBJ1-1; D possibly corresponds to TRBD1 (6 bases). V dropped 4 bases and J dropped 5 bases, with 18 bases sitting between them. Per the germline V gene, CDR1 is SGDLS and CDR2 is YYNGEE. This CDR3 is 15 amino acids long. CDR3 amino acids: CASSPRGAGETEAFF. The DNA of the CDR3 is TGTGCCAGCAGCCCGAGAGGGGCAGGGGAAACTGAAGCTTTCTTT. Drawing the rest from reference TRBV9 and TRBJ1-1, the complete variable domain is DSGVTQTPKHLITATGQRVTLRCSPRSGDLSVYWYQQSLDQGLQFLIQYYNGEERAKGNILERFSAQQFPDLHSELNLSSLELGDSALYFCASSPRGAGETEAFFGQGTRLTVV.

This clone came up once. The CDR3 coding sequence is TGTGCCAGCAGCTTAGTCGGGACTAGCGGTTTGTACGAGCAGTACTTC. Its translation: CASSLVGTSGLYEQYF. This chain joins TRBV7-6 and TRBJ2-7, with 11 bases fitting TRBD2. CDR1 is SGHVS and CDR2 is FNYEAQ in the germline V gene. With 1 base clipped from V and 4 bases from J, the junction kept 6 bases outside the gene matches. The CDR3 spans 16 residues.

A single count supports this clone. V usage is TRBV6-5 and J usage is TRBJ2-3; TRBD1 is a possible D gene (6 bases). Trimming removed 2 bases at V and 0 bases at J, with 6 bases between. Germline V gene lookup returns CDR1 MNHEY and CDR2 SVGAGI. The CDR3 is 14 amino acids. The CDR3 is CASSYGQSTDTQYF. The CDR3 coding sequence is TGTGCCAGCAGTTACGGACAGAGCACAGATACGCAGTATTTT.

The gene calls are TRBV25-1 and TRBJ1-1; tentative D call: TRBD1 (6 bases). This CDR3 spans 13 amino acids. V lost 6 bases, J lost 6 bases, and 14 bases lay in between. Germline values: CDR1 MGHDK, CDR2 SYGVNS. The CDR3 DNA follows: TGTGCCAGCAGGGAGACAGGAACAGCTGAAGCTTTCTTT. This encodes CASRETGTAEAFF.

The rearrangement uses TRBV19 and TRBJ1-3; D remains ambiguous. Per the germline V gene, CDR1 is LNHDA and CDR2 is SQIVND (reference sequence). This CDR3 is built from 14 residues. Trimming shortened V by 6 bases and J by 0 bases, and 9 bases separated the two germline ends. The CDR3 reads CASREALSGNTIYF. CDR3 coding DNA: TGTGCCAGTAGGGAGGCCCTCTCTGGAAACACCATATATTTT.

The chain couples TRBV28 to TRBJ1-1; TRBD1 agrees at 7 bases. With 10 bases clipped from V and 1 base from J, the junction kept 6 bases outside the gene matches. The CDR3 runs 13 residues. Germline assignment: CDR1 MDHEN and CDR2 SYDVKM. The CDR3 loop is CATTGASNTEAFF. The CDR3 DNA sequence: TGTGCCACCACAGGGGCGTCGAACACTGAAGCTTTCTTT.

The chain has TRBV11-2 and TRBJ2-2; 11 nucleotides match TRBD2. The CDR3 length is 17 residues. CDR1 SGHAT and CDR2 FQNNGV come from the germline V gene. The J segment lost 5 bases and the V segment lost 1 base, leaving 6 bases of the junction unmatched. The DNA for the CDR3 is TGTGCCAGCAGCTTAGTAGCGGGGGGGCTGAAAACCGGGGAGCTGTTTTTT. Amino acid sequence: CASSLVAGGLKTGELFF.

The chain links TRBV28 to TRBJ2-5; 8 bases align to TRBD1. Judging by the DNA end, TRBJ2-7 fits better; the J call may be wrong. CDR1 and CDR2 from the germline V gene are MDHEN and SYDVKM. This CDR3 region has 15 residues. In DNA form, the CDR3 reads TGTGCCAGCAGGGATGACAGGGGTTTCCCCTACGAGCAGTACTTC. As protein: CASRDDRGFPYEQYF.

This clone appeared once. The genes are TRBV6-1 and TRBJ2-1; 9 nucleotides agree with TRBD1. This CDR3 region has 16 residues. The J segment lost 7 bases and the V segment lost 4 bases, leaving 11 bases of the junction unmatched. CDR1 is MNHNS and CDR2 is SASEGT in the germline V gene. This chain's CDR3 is CASSVQGTGIGNEQFF. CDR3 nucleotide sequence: TGTGCCAGCAGTGTTCAAGGGACAGGGATTGGGAATGAGCAGTTCTTC.

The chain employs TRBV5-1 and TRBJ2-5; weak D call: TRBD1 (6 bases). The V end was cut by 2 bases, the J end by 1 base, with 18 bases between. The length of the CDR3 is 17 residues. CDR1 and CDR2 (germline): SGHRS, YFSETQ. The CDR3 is CASSFLPGHQTQETQYF. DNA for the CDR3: TGCGCCAGCAGCTTCCTGCCGGGACACCAAACCCAAGAGACCCAGTACTTC.

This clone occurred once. The CDR3: CASSVSGNNEKLFF. CDR3 in DNA: TGTGCCAGCAGCGTATCGGGGAATAATGAAAAACTGTTTTTT. This chain connects TRBV9 to TRBJ1-4; D uncertain. The ends were cut back, 1 base at V and 4 bases at J, with 8 bases in the middle. This CDR3 contains 14 residues. Looked up from germline, CDR1 is SGDLS and CDR2 is YYNGEE.

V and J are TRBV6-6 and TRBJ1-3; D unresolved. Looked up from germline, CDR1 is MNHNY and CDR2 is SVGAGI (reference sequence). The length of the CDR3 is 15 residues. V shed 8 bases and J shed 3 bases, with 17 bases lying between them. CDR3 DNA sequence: TGTGCCAGCGTGAAGAGACGGACTTTTGGAAACACCATATATTTT. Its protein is CASVKRRTFGNTIYF.

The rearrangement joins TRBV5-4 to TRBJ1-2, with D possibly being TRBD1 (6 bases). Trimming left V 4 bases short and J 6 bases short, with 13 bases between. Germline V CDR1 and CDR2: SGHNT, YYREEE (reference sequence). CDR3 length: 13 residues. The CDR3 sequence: CASSPDRFHGYTF. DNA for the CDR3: TGTGCCAGCAGCCCCGACAGGTTTCATGGCTACACCTTC.